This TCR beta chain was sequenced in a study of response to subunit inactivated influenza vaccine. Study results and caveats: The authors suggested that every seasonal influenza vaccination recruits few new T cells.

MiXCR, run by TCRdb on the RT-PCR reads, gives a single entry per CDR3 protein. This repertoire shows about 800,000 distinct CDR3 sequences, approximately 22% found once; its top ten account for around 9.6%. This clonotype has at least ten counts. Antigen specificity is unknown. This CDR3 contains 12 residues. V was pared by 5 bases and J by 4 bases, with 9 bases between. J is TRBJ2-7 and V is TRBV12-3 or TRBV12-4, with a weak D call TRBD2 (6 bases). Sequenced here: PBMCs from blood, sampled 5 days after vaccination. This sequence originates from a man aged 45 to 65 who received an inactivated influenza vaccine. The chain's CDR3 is CASSGSGYEQYF. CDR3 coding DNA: TGTGCCAGCAGTGGTAGCGGATACGAGCAGTACTTC.